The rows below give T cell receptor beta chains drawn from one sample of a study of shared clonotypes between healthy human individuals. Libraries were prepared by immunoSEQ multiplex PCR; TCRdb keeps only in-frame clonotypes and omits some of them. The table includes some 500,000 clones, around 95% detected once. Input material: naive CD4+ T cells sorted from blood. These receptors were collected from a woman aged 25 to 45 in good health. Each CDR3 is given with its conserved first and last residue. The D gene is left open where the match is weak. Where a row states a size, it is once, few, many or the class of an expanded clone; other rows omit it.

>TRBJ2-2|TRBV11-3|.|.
CASSQGGNTGELFF
TGTGCCAGCAGCCAGGGGGGAAACACCGGGGAGCTGTTTTTT
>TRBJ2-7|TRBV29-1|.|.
CSVGQGGAYEQYF
TGCAGCGTTGGCCAGGGGGGCGCTTACGAGCAGTACTTC
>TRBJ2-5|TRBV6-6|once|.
CASSFEPRETQYF
TGTGCCAGCAGTTTTGAGCCGAGGGAGACCCAGTACTTC
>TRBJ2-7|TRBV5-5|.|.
CASSLWENNPWGTYEQYF
TGTGCCAGCAGCTTGTGGGAGAACAACCCGTGGGGAACCTACGAGCAGTACTTC
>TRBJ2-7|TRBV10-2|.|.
CASRGQGSGQTYEQYF
TGCGCCAGCAGGGGCCAGGGGAGCGGGCAAACCTACGAGCAGTACTTC
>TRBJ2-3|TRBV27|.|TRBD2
CASSLSILAGRPNTDTQYF
TGTGCCAGCAGTTTATCGATACTAGCGGGACGCCCGAACACAGATACGCAGTATTTT
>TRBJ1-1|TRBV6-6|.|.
CASSAGDTEAFF
TGTGCCAGCAGCGCAGGGGACACTGAAGCTTTCTTT
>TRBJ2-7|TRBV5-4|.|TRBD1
CASSWGQGAYEQYF
TGTGCCAGCAGCTGGGGACAGGGGGCCTACGAGCAGTACTTC
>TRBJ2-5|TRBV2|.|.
CASSESPNQETQYF
TGTGCCAGCAGTGAAAGCCCTAATCAGGAGACCCAGTACTTC
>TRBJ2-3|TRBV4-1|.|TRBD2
CASSQAGTSADTQYF
TGCGCCAGCAGCCAAGCCGGGACTAGCGCAGATACGCAGTATTTT
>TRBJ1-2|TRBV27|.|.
CASSLRENYGYTF
TGTGCCAGCAGTTTAAGGGAGAACTATGGCTACACCTTC
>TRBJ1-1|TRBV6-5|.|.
CASRADRRTEAFF
TGTGCCAGCAGGGCGGACCGGAGGACTGAAGCTTTCTTT
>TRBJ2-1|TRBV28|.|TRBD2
CASSHSGRPDYNEQFF
TGTGCCAGCAGCCATAGCGGGAGGCCCGACTACAATGAGCAGTTCTTC
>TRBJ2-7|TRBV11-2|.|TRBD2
CASSLVLGGVYEQYF
TGTGCCAGCAGCTTAGTATTGGGAGGGGTTTACGAGCAGTACTTC
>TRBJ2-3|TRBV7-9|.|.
CASSYISTGLDTQYF
TGTGCCAGCAGCTATATATCCACTGGGCTGGATACGCAGTATTTT
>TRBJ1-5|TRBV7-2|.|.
CASSLGAGAYSNQPQHF
TGTGCCAGCAGCTTAGGCGCCGGGGCCTATAGCAATCAGCCCCAGCATTTT
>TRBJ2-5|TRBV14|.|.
CASSPIEETQYF
TGTGCCAGCAGCCCAATAGAAGAGACCCAGTACTTC
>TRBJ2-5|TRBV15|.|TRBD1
CATSVDRGRETQYF
TGTGCCACCAGCGTTGACAGGGGGCGAGAGACCCAGTACTTC
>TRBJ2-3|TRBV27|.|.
CASSQGGTDTQYF
TGTGCCAGCAGCCAAGGGGGCACAGATACGCAGTATTTT
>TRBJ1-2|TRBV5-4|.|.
CASSLVDGGGYTF
TGTGCCAGCAGCTTGGTAGATGGAGGGGGCTACACCTTC
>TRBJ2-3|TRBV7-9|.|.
CASSPRTDTQYF
TGTGCCAGCAGCCCAAGGACAGATACGCAGTATTTT
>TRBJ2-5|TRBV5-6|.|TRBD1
CASGETGPETQYF
TGTGCCAGCGGGGAGACAGGGCCAGAGACCCAGTACTTC
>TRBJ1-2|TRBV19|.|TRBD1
CASRQGAKGYTF
TGTGCCAGTAGGCAGGGGGCAAAGGGCTACACCTTC
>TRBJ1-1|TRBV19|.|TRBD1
CASSRDRADTEAFF
TGTGCCAGTAGTAGAGACAGGGCTGACACTGAAGCTTTCTTT
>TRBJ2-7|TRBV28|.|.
CASSPRVESGEQYF
TGTGCCAGTTCCCCGCGGGTCGAATCGGGCGAGCAGTACTTC
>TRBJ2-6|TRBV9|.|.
CASSVGALGANVLTF
TGTGCCAGCAGCGTAGGCGCCCTTGGGGCCAACGTCCTGACTTTC
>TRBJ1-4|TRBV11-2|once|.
CASSIYRRSNEKLFF
TGTGCCAGCAGCATCTACAGGAGATCTAATGAAAAACTGTTTTTT
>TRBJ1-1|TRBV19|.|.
CASSIQGAFRAEAFF
TGTGCCAGTAGTATCCAGGGAGCATTTAGGGCTGAAGCTTTCTTT
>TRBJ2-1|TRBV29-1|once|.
CSALGGGQFF
TGCAGCGCCCTAGGGGGAGGCCAGTTCTTC
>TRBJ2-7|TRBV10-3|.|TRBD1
CAISESQGQGNLYEQYF
TGTGCCATCAGTGAGTCACAGGGACAGGGTAATCTCTACGAGCAGTACTTC
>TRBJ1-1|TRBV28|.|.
CASRVKGKNTEAFF
TGTGCCAGCCGGGTTAAGGGGAAGAACACTGAAGCTTTCTTT
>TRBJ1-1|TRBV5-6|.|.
CASSAGTPEAFF
TGTGCCAGCAGCGCCGGGACGCCTGAAGCTTTCTTT
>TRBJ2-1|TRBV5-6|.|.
CASSPGQPSSYNEQFF
TGTGCCAGCAGCCCAGGACAGCCGAGCTCCTACAATGAGCAGTTCTTC
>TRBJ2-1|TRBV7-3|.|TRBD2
CASSPSSGSYNEQFF
TGTGCCAGCAGCCCCTCTAGCGGCTCCTACAATGAGCAGTTCTTC
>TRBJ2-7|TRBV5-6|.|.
CASSFGRPSYEQYF
TGTGCCAGCAGCTTCGGGCGGCCCTCCTACGAGCAGTACTTC
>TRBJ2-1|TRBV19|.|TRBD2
CASSIGTSGYNEQFF
TGTGCCAGTAGTATCGGGACTAGCGGATACAATGAGCAGTTCTTC
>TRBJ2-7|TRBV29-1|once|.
CSFLTTTGNEQYF
TGCAGCTTTTTGACTACTACAGGGAACGAGCAGTACTTC
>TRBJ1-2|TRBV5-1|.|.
CASNPGQPNYGYTF
TGCGCCAGCAACCCCGGACAACCCAACTATGGCTACACCTTC
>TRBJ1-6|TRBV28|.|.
CASSPGDGNSPLHF
TGTGCCAGCAGTCCAGGGGATGGGAATTCACCCCTCCACTTT
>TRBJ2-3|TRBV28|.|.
CASSPGAMQRDTQYF
TGTGCCAGCAGTCCGGGTGCCATGCAGAGAGATACGCAGTATTTT
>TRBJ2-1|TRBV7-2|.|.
CASSSRSGPSSYNEQFF
TGTGCCAGCAGCTCGAGATCGGGACCCTCCTCCTACAATGAGCAGTTCTTC
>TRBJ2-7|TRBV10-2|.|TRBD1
CASSELGQGYYEQYF
TGCGCCAGCAGTGAGTTGGGACAGGGGTACTACGAGCAGTACTTC
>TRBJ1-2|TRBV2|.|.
CASSEGSKSGYTF
TGTGCCAGCAGTGAAGGTTCAAAAAGCGGCTACACCTTC
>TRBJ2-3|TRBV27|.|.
CASSPGWSTDTQYF
TGTGCCAGCAGTCCCGGTTGGTCCACAGATACGCAGTATTTT